A selection of T cell receptor beta chains follows, all from one sample in a study of T cell responses to AZD1222 COVID-19 vaccine. The protocol was immunoSEQ multiplex PCR, while the TCRdb copy is restricted to in-frame clones and leaves out a portion. The sample carries some 170,000 clones, less than 90% recorded once. The starting material was peripheral blood, obtained on day 0 of AZD1222 vaccination. The receptors here all came from an adult in good health. Both conserved end residues are part of each CDR3. The D gene is left open where the match is weak.

j_call v_call d_call cdr3_aa
TRBJ1-2 TRBV6-5 TRBD1 CASKVQGGNYGYTF
TRBJ1-3 TRBV5-1 - CASSLGSSSGNTIYF
TRBJ1-6 TRBV9 - CASSVGGRSSYNSPLHF
TRBJ1-1 TRBV12-3/TRBV12-4 - CASRLAGVEAFF
TRBJ1-6 TRBV7-8 TRBD1 CASSAGAGSNRGSPLHF
TRBJ1-5 TRBV19 - CASSIGTGGNQPQHF
TRBJ1-1 TRBV6-6 - CASSRLGPNTEAFF
TRBJ2-7 TRBV6-7 - CASSCQDCSYEQYF
TRBJ2-1 TRBV3-1/TRBV3-2 - CASSQPNEQFF
TRBJ2-6 TRBV28 - CASSLGQFSGANVLTF
TRBJ2-7 TRBV29-1 - CSVTSQEGYEQYF
TRBJ1-2 TRBV2 - CASSEVGGVRNYGYTF
TRBJ2-7 TRBV15 - CATSRTPGQYEQYF
TRBJ2-7 TRBV3-1/TRBV3-2 TRBD2 CASSLSGRSDEQYF
TRBJ2-1 TRBV7-3 TRBD1 CASSPSLQTGEVEQFF
TRBJ1-2 TRBV28 TRBD1 CASSFLGFQDRAASSVGYTF
TRBJ1-2 TRBV19 TRBD1 CASSPRGGGDGYTF
TRBJ1-3 TRBV7-2 - CASSLKSLSGNTIYF
TRBJ1-5 TRBV6-5 - CASRRSGGNQPQHF
TRBJ2-3 TRBV9 TRBD2 CASSVDAGESTDTQYF
TRBJ1-1 TRBV10-1 TRBD1 CASSEAGRGRTEAFF
TRBJ1-2 TRBV6-1 - CASSERHERNYGYTF
TRBJ1-2 TRBV30 - CAWDRRNYGYTF
TRBJ1-4 TRBV4-1 TRBD1 CASSPDRGNEKLFF
TRBJ2-7 TRBV7-9 TRBD2 CASSLAGGDYEQYF
TRBJ2-3 TRBV5-4 - CASSLEGSGTDTQYF
TRBJ2-6 TRBV5-1 - CASTLGGRSGANVLTF
TRBJ1-2 TRBV28 - CASTGTPRGYTF
TRBJ1-6 TRBV11-1 - CASSLGQPNSPLHF
TRBJ1-1 TRBV28 TRBD1 CASSSPSGQGLGTEAFF
TRBJ2-5 TRBV6-5 TRBD1 CASKGTGGIQETQYF
TRBJ1-1 TRBV7-8 TRBD1 CASSFGLDRGPTEAFF
TRBJ1-1 TRBV28 - CASSLRAGPPSEAFF
TRBJ1-5 TRBV11-2 - CASSLDIGGPGYQPQHF
TRBJ1-3 TRBV7-8 - CASSPGLRNTIYF
TRBJ1-3 TRBV19 - CASSQATDTGNTIYF
TRBJ2-3 TRBV19 TRBD1 CASRKQGSEDTQYF
TRBJ2-7 TRBV10-3 TRBD1 CASTTTGTAYEQYF
TRBJ1-4 TRBV18 - CASSPPGSGGLNEKLFF
TRBJ2-7 TRBV5-4 - CASSLRGQDYEQYF
TRBJ1-1 TRBV3-1/TRBV3-2 TRBD1 CASSHLDRGLVAEAFF
TRBJ1-2 TRBV7-9 - CASSEPGRLYGYTF
TRBJ2-1 TRBV2 TRBD1 CASSVGRGRVDNEQFF